The rows below give T cell receptor beta chains drawn from one sample of a study of blood T cell repertoires in COVID-19. Produced via immunoSEQ multiplex PCR; TCRdb's table is partial and in-frame only. Here the sample spans more than 80,000 clones, about 90% being singletons. Sequences were obtained from peripheral blood. These receptors were collected from a young man with COVID-19, enrolled during active disease. Each CDR3 is given without its conserved first and last residue.

TRBV4-3	TRBJ2-3	ASSQDLPDTQY
TRBV27	TRBJ2-7	ASSSGTAGVEQY
TRBV4-1	TRBJ2-1	ASSGPPGNEQF
TRBV20-1	TRBJ2-1	SASDSGAYNEQF
TRBV30	TRBJ2-1	AWGKGLAGVDEQF
TRBV7-9	TRBJ2-1	ASSLGSGVPPPF
TRBV27	TRBJ1-5	ASSSVGRANQPQH
TRBV30	TRBJ2-7	AWNSRVRPYEQY
TRBV7-2	TRBJ1-1	ASRPRAMNTEAF
TRBV3-1/TRBV3-2	TRBJ2-7	ASSQRASRTGRDRYEQY
TRBV7-8	TRBJ2-1	ASSLANSGSYNEQF
TRBV30	TRBJ1-2	AWTGAINYGYT
TRBV6-2/TRBV6-3	TRBJ2-1	ASSYVQLAGGDNEQF
TRBV6-5	TRBJ2-1	ASSYSNRGPYNEQF
TRBV5-6	TRBJ1-5	ASSLGQGGQPQH
TRBV28	TRBJ1-1	ASTRTGAVAF
TRBV29-1	TRBJ1-2	SVDRGAVSYGYT
TRBV11-1	TRBJ2-7	ASSPTGLAGREQY
TRBV4-3	TRBJ2-3	ASSPVSSGSTTDTQY
TRBV7-9	TRBJ1-1	ASSSLREEAF
TRBV27	TRBJ2-7	ASRFLEDSYEQY
TRBV5-1	TRBJ2-7	ASRPLTGTAYEQY
TRBV6-1	TRBJ2-7	ASSEAGTGLWEQY
TRBV6-2/TRBV6-3	TRBJ2-7	ASSQQRTSGDPPYEQY
TRBV6-5	TRBJ2-7	ASRAGLGVAQY
TRBV11-2	TRBJ1-2	ASSSDRMGTNYGYT
TRBV5-6	TRBJ2-2	ASSFMSGSSAGELF
TRBV19	TRBJ1-5	TSSATGVPREPQH
TRBV7-8	TRBJ2-1	ASSSRSGAAYNEQF
TRBV10-3	TRBJ2-1	AISGGGEQF
TRBV9	TRBJ2-7	ASSVGAGFHEQY
TRBV11-2	TRBJ2-2	ASSFSGGNTGELF
TRBV6-2/TRBV6-3	TRBJ1-5	ASSPRRVQPQH
TRBV5-6	TRBJ1-2	ASSWVEQDAGYT
TRBV7-2	TRBJ1-2	ASSPGGINYGYT
TRBV7-2	TRBJ2-4	ASSLSAGAGNIQY
TRBV13	TRBJ2-1	ASSLRGRALNNEQF
TRBV4-3	TRBJ2-7	ASSPAGESYEQY
TRBV15	TRBJ2-7	ATSRGSPGLAGVEQY
TRBV6-2/TRBV6-3	TRBJ2-2	ASSPRTSGRRTDTGELF
TRBV7-9	TRBJ1-1	ASSPFRQGGPTEAF
TRBV7-9	TRBJ2-7	ASSLPSGSYEQY
TRBV18	TRBJ2-5	ASSPDTAVETQY
TRBV6-6	TRBJ1-4	ASRETGQSV
TRBV27	TRBJ2-1	ASSSPRDRGFNEQF